Described below is a single T cell receptor beta chain sequence and its context. Its cognate antigen is unknown. The sample belongs to a study of Ad26.COV2.S vaccination and SARS-CoV-2 variants. Study results and limitations: Analyses that measured TCR breadth and depth may have underestimated total T cell responses. Vaccine recipients posted higher spike-specific TCR breadth than their placebo counterparts.

V lost 3 bases and J lost 4; bases outside the gene matches: 5. The germline V gene has CDR1 GTSNPN and CDR2 SVGIG (reference sequence). There are 13 residues in the CDR3. Treatment: roughly 18 received Ad26.COV2.S at low or high dose, single or two shots; about 5 received placebo; per-sample allocation not given. The study sampled participants on day 63 after the first vaccine or placebo injection. TCRdb's copy holds only in-frame clones and misses some; the assay was immunoSEQ multiplex PCR. The sample lists about 250,000 clones, roughly 87% occurring once. This clonotype originated in a person aged 18-60 years who received the Ad26.COV2.S COVID-19 vaccine or a placebo. This sequence joins TRBV30 and TRBJ2-7; 8 positions agree with TRBD2. This material consisted of peripheral blood, taken in a trial of Ad26.COV2.S vaccine versus placebo. The CDR3 region is CAWSRGGEYEQYF. The CDR3 DNA sequence: TGTGCCTGGAGCCGGGGGGGGGAATACGAGCAGTACTTC.